The clone carrying this TCR beta chain was counted ten times or more. Unique molecular identifiers were built into the TCRbeta library. A single record per CDR3 protein comes from TCRdb applying MiXCR to the PCR reads. The sample shows about 170,000 distinct CDR3 sequences, approximately 10% of them seen only once. The data stem from a study of T-cell reconstitution after alpha-beta-depleted transplantation in children. The specimen comprised PBMCs, sampled before TCRalphabeta/CD19-depleted stem cell transplant. This clonotype originated in a boy younger than 10 with acute myeloid leukemia, due to receive a stem cell transplant.

This CDR3 reads CASSRTREAAYNEQFF. Here the CDR3 DNA reads TGTGCCAGCAGCCGAACCCGGGAGGCCGCCTACAATGAGCAGTTCTTC. This chain links TRBV7-8 with TRBJ2-1; 7 nucleotides line up with TRBD2. Germline V gene data show CDR1 as SGHVS and CDR2 as FQNEAQ. There are 16 residues in the CDR3. The junction had 9 bases not matched to a gene; V was cut back by 5 bases and J by 2 bases.